Following are 14 T cell receptor beta chains from one sample sequenced in a study of CD4 T cells in relation to SARS-CoV-2 and coronaviruses. Some clones are missing from TCRdb's copy, which holds only in-frame ones; the method was immunoSEQ multiplex PCR. The data contain 65,000 or so clones, about 87% of them singletons. CD4+ T cells from unexposed donors were obtained before the COVID-19 pandemic (2011-2018). The sequenced sample consisted of memory CD4+ T cells from PBMCs. The source of these receptors is a human donor in good health.

The chain's CDR3 is CASSLGGLGEQYF. CDR3 sequence (DNA): TGTGCCAGCAGCTTAGGTGGACTGGGCGAGCAGTACTTC. The chain employs TRBV5-5 and TRBJ2-7, with D perhaps TRBD2 (5 bases). There are 13 residues in the CDR3. CDR1 SGHKS and CDR2 YYEKEE come from the germline V gene (reference sequence). Between the trimmed V and J ends, which lost 2 bases and 6 bases, there was a span of 12 bases.

The V gene is TRBV28, the J gene TRBJ2-5; D tentatively fits TRBD1 or TRBD2 (6 bases each). V gave up 5 bases and J gave up 5 bases, with 15 bases separating them. This CDR3 is built from 14 residues. Per the germline V gene, CDR1 is MDHEN and CDR2 is SYDVKM. The CDR3 reads CASSLGRRGETQYF. In nucleotides, the CDR3 is TGTGCCAGCAGTCTGGGGAGGAGGGGGGAGACCCAGTACTTC.

The sample holds a few counts of this clone. This sequence joins TRBV11-2 and TRBJ1-6; no clear D gene. Germline V gene data show CDR1 as SGHAT and CDR2 as FQNNGV. V was trimmed by 5 bases and J by 10 bases, leaving 15 bases between them. This CDR3 spans 14 amino acids. The CDR3 sequence is CASSPQPDPSPLHF. The CDR3 bases are TGTGCCAGCAGCCCCCAGCCAGATCCATCACCCCTCCACTTT.

The V gene is TRBV28, the J gene TRBJ2-5; D possibly corresponds to TRBD2 (6 bases). This CDR3 spans 14 amino acids. Trimming pared 7 bases from V and 2 bases from J, leaving 14 bases between. Germline values: CDR1 MDHEN, CDR2 SYDVKM. CDR3 DNA: TGTGCCAGCACCGACAGTGGGGGGCAAGAGACCCAGTACTTC. It yields the protein CASTDSGGQETQYF.

This clone was seen only a few times. This chain connects TRBV14 to TRBJ2-3; TRBD1 aligns across 9 bases. Germline loops: CDR1 SGHDN, CDR2 FVKESK. The V and J ends lost 7 bases and 3 bases, in that order; junction bases with no gene match: 17. The CDR3 extends over 18 amino acids. The CDR3 DNA reads as TGTGCCAGCAACTCAAGATCTGCCGGACAGGGGTTGACAGATACGCAGTATTTT. It yields the protein CASNSRSAGQGLTDTQYF.

The J gene is TRBJ1-3, the V gene TRBV6-5; 7 bases are a match to TRBD1. The length of the CDR3 is 14 residues. CDR1 and CDR2 (germline): MNHEY, SVGAGI. J was trimmed by 0 bases and V by 6 bases; bases with no gene match: 2. The DNA for the CDR3 is TGTGCCAGCAGCGGGACAGCCTCTGGAAACACCATATATTTT. Amino acid sequence: CASSGTASGNTIYF.

This chain uses TRBV7-2 with TRBJ2-3; weak D call: TRBD2 (6 bases). This CDR3 contains 15 residues. Trimming cost V 0 bases and J 1 base, with 8 bases left between them. Germline CDR1 is SGHTA and CDR2 is FQGNSA. CDR3 sequence reads: CASSLASGGTDTQYF. The CDR3 DNA is TGTGCCAGCAGCTTAGCTTCGGGGGGCACAGATACGCAGTATTTT.

This rearrangement joins TRBV5-4 to TRBJ2-1; possibly TRBD2 for D (6 bases). Germline loops: CDR1 SGHNT, CDR2 YYREEE (reference sequence). The CDR3 has 16 residues. V was clipped by 5 bases and J by 0 bases, with 15 bases between them. CDR3 region: CASRAGGGSSYNEQFF. The CDR3 coding sequence is TGTGCCAGCAGAGCGGGTGGGGGAAGCTCCTACAATGAGCAGTTCTTC.

The J gene is TRBJ2-1, the V gene TRBV29-1; 8 positions match TRBD2. Germline assignment: CDR1 SQVTM and CDR2 ANQGSEA. The length of the CDR3 is 15 residues. With 3 bases clipped from V and 10 bases from J, the junction kept 14 bases outside the gene matches. CDR3 sequence (DNA): TGCAGCGTTGACCCGGGAGGGAGAGTGTTCTCCGAGCAGTTCTTC. It translates to CSVDPGGRVFSEQFF.

The J gene is TRBJ2-5, the V gene TRBV19; D gene uncertain. Trimming removed 5 bases from V and 2 bases from J, with 9 bases in between. Germline assignment: CDR1 LNHDA and CDR2 SQIVND (reference sequence). The CDR3 extends over 13 amino acids. The CDR3 region is CASSEMGQETQYF. The DNA for the CDR3 is TGTGCCAGTAGTGAGATGGGTCAAGAGACCCAGTACTTC.

This chain connects TRBV3-1 (or the pseudogene TRBV3-2) to TRBJ1-3; D perhaps matches TRBD1 (6 bases). The germline CDR1 and CDR2 sequences are LGHDT and YNNKEL (reference sequence). The CDR3 extends over 16 amino acids. The V gene lost 0 bases and the J gene lost 4 bases, with 13 bases spanning the gap. In DNA, the CDR3 is TGTGCCAGCAGCCAAGACCGGGAGGGGACAGGAAACACCATATATTTT. This translates into CASSQDREGTGNTIYF.

The genes are TRBV6-2 or TRBV6-3 and TRBJ2-2; unclear D gene. The germline gives CDR1 MNHEY, CDR2 SVGEGT. This CDR3 is built from 16 residues. V lost 4 bases and J 5 bases, leaving 17 bases between the germline ends. CDR3 coding DNA: TGTGCCAGCAGTTCGCCGAGCGAGGTCCTTACCGGGGAGCTGTTTTTT. Residues: CASSSPSEVLTGELFF.

The chain has TRBV27 and TRBJ2-2; 15 positions match TRBD2. CDR1 is MNHEY and CDR2 is SMNVEV in the germline V gene (reference sequence). V shed 5 bases and J 6 bases; nucleotides not matched to a gene: 13. The CDR3 has 19 residues. DNA of the CDR3: TGTGCCAGCAGTAAGGGACTAGCGGGGGGATCAGGGGTTGCCGGGGAGCTGTTTTTT. It is translated as CASSKGLAGGSGVAGELFF.

The chain joins TRBV19 to TRBJ2-7, with 7 bases that match TRBD1. The CDR3 has 15 amino acids. Germline V gene sequence: CDR1 LNHDA, CDR2 SQIVND (reference sequence). The V gene end was trimmed by 4 bases and the J gene end by 0 bases; junction bases not matched to a gene: 6. The CDR3 DNA sequence: TGTGCCAGTAGTAAACTGACAGGGAACTCCTACGAGCAGTACTTC. Its protein is CASSKLTGNSYEQYF.